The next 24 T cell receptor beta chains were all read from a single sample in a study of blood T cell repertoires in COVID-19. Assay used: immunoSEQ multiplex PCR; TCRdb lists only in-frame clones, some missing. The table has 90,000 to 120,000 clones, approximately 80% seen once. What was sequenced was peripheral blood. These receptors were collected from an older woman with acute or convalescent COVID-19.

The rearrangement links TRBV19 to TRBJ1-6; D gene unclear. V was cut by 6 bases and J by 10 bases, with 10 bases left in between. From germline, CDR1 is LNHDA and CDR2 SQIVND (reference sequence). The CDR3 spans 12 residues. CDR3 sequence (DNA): TGTGCCAGTAGCTGGGGAGCATCACCCCTCCACTTT. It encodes CASSWGASPLHF.

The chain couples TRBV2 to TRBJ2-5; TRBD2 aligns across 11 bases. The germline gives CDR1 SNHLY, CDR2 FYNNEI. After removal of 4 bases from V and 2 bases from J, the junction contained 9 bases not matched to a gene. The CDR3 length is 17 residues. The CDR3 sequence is CASSVGILAGVQETQYF. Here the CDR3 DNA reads TGTGCCAGCAGTGTTGGGATACTAGCGGGAGTACAAGAGACCCAGTACTTC.

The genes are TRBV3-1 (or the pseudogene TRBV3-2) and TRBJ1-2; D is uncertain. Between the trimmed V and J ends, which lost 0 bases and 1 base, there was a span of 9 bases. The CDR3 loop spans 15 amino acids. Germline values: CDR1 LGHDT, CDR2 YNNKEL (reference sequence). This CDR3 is CASSQDPQINYGYTF. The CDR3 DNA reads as TGTGCCAGCAGCCAAGACCCACAAATTAACTATGGCTACACCTTC.

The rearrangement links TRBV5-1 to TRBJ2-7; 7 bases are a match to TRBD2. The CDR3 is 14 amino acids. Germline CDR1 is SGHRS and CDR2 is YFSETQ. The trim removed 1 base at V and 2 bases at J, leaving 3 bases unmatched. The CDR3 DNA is TGCGCCAGCAGCTTGTCTAGCGGAACCTACGAGCAGTACTTC. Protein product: CASSLSSGTYEQYF.

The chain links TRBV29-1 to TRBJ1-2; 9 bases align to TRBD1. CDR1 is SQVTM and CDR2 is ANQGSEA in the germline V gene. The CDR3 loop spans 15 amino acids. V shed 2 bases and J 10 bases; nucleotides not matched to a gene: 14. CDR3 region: CSVETPGQGSTLYTF. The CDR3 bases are TGCAGCGTTGAAACCCCGGGACAGGGATCCACACTCTACACCTTC.

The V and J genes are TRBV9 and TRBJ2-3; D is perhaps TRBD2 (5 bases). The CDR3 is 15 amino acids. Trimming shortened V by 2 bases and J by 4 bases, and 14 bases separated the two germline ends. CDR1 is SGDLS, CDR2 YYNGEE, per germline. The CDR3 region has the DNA TGTGCCAGCAGCGTCCTAGCAACGCCCCCAGATACGCAGTATTTT. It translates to CASSVLATPPDTQYF. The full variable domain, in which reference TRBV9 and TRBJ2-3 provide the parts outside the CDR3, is DSGVTQTPKHLITATGQRVTLRCSPRSGDLSVYWYQQSLDQGLQFLIQYYNGEERAKGNILERFSAQQFPDLHSELNLSSLELGDSALYFCASSVLATPPDTQYFGPGTRLTVL.

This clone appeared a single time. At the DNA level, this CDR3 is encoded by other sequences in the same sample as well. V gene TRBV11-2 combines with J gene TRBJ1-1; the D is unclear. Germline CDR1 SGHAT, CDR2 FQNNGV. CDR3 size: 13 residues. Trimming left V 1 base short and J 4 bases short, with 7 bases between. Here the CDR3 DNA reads TGTGCCAGCAGCTTAGTGAGTACCACTGAAGCTTTCTTT. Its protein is CASSLVSTTEAFF.

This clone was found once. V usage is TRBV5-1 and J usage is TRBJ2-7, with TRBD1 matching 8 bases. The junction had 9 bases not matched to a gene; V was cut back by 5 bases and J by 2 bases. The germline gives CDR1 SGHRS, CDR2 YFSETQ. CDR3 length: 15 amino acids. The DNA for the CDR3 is TGCGCCAGCAGACTTGAACAGGGGGACGCCTACGAGCAGTACTTC. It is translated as CASRLEQGDAYEQYF.

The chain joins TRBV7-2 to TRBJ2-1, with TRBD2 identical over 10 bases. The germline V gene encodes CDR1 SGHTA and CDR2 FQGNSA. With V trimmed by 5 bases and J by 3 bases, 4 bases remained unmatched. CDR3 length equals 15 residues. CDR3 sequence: CASSITSGNYNEQFF. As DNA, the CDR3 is TGTGCCAGCAGCATCACTAGCGGGAACTACAATGAGCAGTTCTTC.

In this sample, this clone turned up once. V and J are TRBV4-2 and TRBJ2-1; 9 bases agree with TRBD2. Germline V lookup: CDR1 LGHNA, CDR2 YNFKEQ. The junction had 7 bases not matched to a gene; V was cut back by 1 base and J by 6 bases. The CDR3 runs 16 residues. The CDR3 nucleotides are TGTGCCAGCAGCCAAGTCGGGACTAGCCTGCGCAATGAGCAGTTCTTC. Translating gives CASSQVGTSLRNEQFF.

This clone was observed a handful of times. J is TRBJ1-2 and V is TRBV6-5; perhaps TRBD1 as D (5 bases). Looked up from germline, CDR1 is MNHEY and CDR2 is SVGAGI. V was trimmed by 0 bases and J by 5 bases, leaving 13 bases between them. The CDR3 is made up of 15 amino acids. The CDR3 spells CASSYSGGAGYGYTF. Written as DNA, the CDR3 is TGTGCCAGCAGTTACTCCGGTGGGGCAGGTTATGGCTACACCTTC.

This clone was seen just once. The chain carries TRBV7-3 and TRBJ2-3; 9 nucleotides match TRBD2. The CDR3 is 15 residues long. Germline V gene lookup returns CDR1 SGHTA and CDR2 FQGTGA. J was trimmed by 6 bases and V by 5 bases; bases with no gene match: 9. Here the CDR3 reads CASSLLGGGDDTQYF. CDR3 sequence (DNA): TGTGCCAGCAGCCTATTGGGCGGGGGGGATGATACGCAGTATTTT.

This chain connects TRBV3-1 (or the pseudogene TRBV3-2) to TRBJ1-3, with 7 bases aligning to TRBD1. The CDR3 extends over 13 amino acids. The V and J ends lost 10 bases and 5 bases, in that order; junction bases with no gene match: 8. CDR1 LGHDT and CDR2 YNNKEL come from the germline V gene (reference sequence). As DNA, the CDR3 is TGTGCCACCCTTGCAGGGGGGCGAAACACCATATATTTT. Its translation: CATLAGGRNTIYF.

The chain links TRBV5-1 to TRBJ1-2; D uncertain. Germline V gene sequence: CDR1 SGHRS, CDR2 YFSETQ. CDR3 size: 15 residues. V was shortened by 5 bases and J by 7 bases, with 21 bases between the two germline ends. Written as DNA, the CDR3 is TGCGCCAGCAGAAAAACCGGGTCTACTGGTCCTGGCTACACCTTC. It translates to CASRKTGSTGPGYTF. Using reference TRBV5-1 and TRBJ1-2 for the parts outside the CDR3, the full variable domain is KAGVTQTPRYLIKTRGQQVTLSCSPISGHRSVSWYQQTPGQGLQFLFEYFSETQRNKGNFPGRFSGRQFSNSRSEMNVSTLELGDSALYLCASRKTGSTGPGYTFGSGTRLTVV.

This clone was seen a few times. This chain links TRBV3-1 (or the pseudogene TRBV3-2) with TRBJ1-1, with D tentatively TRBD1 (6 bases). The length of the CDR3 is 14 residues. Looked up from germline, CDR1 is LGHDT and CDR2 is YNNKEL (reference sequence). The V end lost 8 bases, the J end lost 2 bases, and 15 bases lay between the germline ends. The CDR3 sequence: CASGNRETNTEAFF. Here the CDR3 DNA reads TGTGCCAGCGGGAACAGGGAGACAAACACTGAAGCTTTCTTT.

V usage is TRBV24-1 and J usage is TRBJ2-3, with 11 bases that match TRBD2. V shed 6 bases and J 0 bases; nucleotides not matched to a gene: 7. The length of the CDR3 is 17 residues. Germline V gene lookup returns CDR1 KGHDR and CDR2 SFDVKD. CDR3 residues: CATSPSGGPRSTDTQYF. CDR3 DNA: TGTGCCACCAGTCCTAGCGGGGGGCCCCGAAGCACAGATACGCAGTATTTT.

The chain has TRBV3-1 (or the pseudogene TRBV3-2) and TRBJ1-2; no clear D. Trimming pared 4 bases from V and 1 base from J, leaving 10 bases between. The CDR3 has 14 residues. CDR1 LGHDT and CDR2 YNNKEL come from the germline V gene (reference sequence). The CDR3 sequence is CASSLRSGNYGYTF. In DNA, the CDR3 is TGTGCCAGCAGCCTGCGATCCGGTAACTATGGCTACACCTTC.

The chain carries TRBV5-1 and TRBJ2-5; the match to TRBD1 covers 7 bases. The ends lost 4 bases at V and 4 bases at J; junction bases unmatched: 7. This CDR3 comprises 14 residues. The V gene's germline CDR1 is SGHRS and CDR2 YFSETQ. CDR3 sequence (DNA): TGCGCCAGCAGCGAACGGGACAGCCGAGAGACCCAGTACTTC. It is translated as CASSERDSRETQYF.

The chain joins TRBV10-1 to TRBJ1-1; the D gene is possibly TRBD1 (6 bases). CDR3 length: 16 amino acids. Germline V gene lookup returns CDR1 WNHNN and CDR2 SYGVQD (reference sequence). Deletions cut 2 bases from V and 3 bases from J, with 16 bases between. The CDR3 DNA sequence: TGCGCCAGCAGTGAGGCTTACAGGGCACGGGACACTGAAGCTTTCTTT. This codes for CASSEAYRARDTEAFF.

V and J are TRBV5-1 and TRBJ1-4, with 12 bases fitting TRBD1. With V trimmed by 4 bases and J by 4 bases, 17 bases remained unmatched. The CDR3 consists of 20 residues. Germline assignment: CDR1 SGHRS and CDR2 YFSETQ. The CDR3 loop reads CASSLLTMGQGAPINEKLFF. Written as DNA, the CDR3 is TGCGCCAGCAGCCTACTTACGATGGGACAGGGGGCCCCCATTAATGAAAAACTGTTTTTT.

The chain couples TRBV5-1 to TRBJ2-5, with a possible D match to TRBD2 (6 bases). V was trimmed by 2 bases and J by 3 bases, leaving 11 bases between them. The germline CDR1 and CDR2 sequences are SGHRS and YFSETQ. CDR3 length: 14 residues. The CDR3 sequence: CASSFYGGKETQYF. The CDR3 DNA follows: TGCGCCAGCAGCTTCTACGGGGGAAAAGAGACCCAGTACTTC.

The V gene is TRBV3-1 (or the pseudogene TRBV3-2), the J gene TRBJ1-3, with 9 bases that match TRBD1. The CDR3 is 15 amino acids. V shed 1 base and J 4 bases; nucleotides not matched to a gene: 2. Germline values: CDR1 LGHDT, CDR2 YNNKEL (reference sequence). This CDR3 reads CASSQGDRAGNTIYF. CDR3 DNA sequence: TGTGCCAGCAGCCAAGGGGACAGGGCCGGAAACACCATATATTTT.

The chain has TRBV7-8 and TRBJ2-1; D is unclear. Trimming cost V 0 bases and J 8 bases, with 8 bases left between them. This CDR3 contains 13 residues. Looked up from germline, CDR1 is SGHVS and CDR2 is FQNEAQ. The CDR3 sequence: CASSLASLDEQFF. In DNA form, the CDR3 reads TGTGCCAGCAGCTTAGCCAGCCTAGATGAGCAGTTCTTC.

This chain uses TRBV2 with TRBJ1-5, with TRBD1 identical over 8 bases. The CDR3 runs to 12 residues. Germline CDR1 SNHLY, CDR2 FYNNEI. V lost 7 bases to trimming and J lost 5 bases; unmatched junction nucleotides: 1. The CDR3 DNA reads TGTGCCAGCACAGGGGGCGATCAGCCCCAGCATTTT. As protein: CASTGGDQPQHF.